The 12 T cell receptor beta chains presented below share a single source sample, sequenced in a study of memory CD4+ T cells and cytomegalovirus serostatus. Single viable CD3+CD4+CD8-CD45RO+ cells were sorted as the memory CD4+ T cells. Assay: immunoSEQ multiplex PCR; the TCRdb copy retains only in-frame clones and omits some. This sample has 65,000 to 95,000 clones, with approximately 80% found just once. The sequencing sample was made of memory CD4+ T cells from blood. The source is an adult in good health and CMV-seronegative.

V and J are TRBV5-5 and TRBJ2-5; 10 positions agree with TRBD2. CDR3 length equals 16 residues. Germline loops: CDR1 SGHKS, CDR2 YYEKEE (reference sequence). J was trimmed by 7 bases and V by 4 bases; bases with no gene match: 13. CDR3 DNA: TGTGCCAGCAGCCCCAGGGCTAGCGGGGGCCCGTGGACCCAGTACTTC. Its translation is CASSPRASGGPWTQYF.

The CDR3 bases are TGTGCCAGCAGTTACTCGACAGGGAGTCATGGCTACACCTTC. Residues: CASSYSTGSHGYTF. The chain recombines TRBV6-5 with TRBJ1-2, with 7 bases fitting TRBD1. Per the germline V gene, CDR1 is MNHEY and CDR2 is SVGAGI. V lost 0 bases to trimming and J lost 6 bases; unmatched junction nucleotides: 4. This CDR3 spans 14 amino acids.

The rearrangement links TRBV5-1 to TRBJ2-1; 10 bases fit TRBD2. Unmatched junction bases numbered 4, after V lost 0 bases and J lost 4 bases. This CDR3 comprises 16 residues. Germline CDR1 reads SGHRS; CDR2 reads YFSETQ. In DNA, the CDR3 is TGCGCCAGCAGCTTGGATAGCGGGGGGAATTACAATGAGCAGTTCTTC. It yields the protein CASSLDSGGNYNEQFF.

This sequence joins TRBV6-5 and TRBJ1-6; possibly TRBD1 for D (6 bases). V dropped 6 bases and J dropped 9 bases, with 18 bases sitting between them. Germline V gene data show CDR1 as MNHEY and CDR2 as SVGAGI. This CDR3 region has 15 residues. This CDR3 is CASSTRLGGGSPLHF. The CDR3 nucleotides are TGTGCCAGCAGCACCCGCCTAGGGGGAGGTTCACCCCTCCACTTT.

This clone was seen only once. The chain is built from TRBV27 and TRBJ1-2; D is unclear. The germline V gene has CDR1 MNHEY and CDR2 SMNVEV (reference sequence). V gave up 6 bases and J gave up 3 bases, with 11 bases separating them. This CDR3 has 13 residues. DNA of the CDR3: TGTGCCAGCAGGACAAGGACGGACTATGGCTACACCTTC. Its protein product is CASRTRTDYGYTF.

The chain is built from TRBV7-8 and TRBJ2-3; D gene ambiguous. V was pared by 1 base and J by 4 bases, with 6 bases between. CDR1 is SGHVS and CDR2 is FQNEAQ in the germline V gene. This CDR3 is 13 amino acids long. The CDR3 region has the DNA TGTGCCAGCAGCTTAGGAGAAGCAGATACGCAGTATTTT. Residues: CASSLGEADTQYF.

This rearrangement joins TRBV27 to TRBJ1-4; 8 bases are a match to TRBD1. J gave up 4 bases and V 3 bases, and 10 bases lay outside the gene matches. This CDR3 has 17 amino acids. Germline values: CDR1 MNHEY, CDR2 SMNVEV (reference sequence). The CDR3 DNA follows: TGTGCCAGCAGTTTCGACAGGGGCGGGCGTCTTAATGAAAAACTGTTTTTT. Its translation is CASSFDRGGRLNEKLFF.

The V gene is TRBV2, the J gene TRBJ2-2; no clear D gene. This CDR3 spans 19 amino acids. V dropped 0 bases and J dropped 1 base, with 18 bases sitting between them. Looked up from germline, CDR1 is SNHLY and CDR2 is FYNNEI. CDR3 residues: CASSEAGLGLSQNTGELFF. The CDR3 bases are TGTGCCAGCAGTGAAGCGGGATTGGGATTAAGCCAGAACACCGGGGAGCTGTTTTTT.

This chain links TRBV11-2 with TRBJ1-3, with D hard to call. V was cut by 2 bases and J by 6 bases, with 14 bases left in between. Germline V CDR1 and CDR2: SGHAT, FQNNGV. The CDR3 spans 15 residues. The CDR3 is CASSLSGPTPNTIYF. The CDR3 region has the DNA TGTGCCAGCAGCTTATCGGGCCCCACCCCAAACACCATATATTTT.

The V and J genes are TRBV28 and TRBJ2-7, with TRBD1 identical over 7 bases. The CDR3 spans 14 residues. Germline CDR1 reads MDHEN; CDR2 reads SYDVKM. Unmatched junction bases numbered 5, after V lost 4 bases and J lost 2 bases. The CDR3 coding sequence is TGTGCCAGCAGTTCCGGGACAGCCACCTACGAGCAGTACTTC. The encoded protein is CASSSGTATYEQYF.

The chain carries TRBV7-9 and TRBJ2-2, with D maybe TRBD2 (5 bases). Trimming cost V 4 bases and J 5 bases, with 14 bases left between them. This CDR3 contains 15 residues. CDR1 SEHNR and CDR2 FQNEAQ come from the germline V gene (reference sequence). The CDR3 sequence is CASSSSPLATGELFF. The CDR3 DNA sequence: TGTGCCAGCAGCTCATCCCCTCTAGCAACCGGGGAGCTGTTTTTT.

The CDR3 sequence is CASSLDIGQGGNTIYF. The CDR3 region has the DNA TGCGCCAGCAGCTTGGATATCGGGCAGGGTGGAAACACCATATATTTT. The chain carries TRBV5-1 and TRBJ1-3; TRBD1 might be the D (5 bases). The germline CDR1 and CDR2 sequences are SGHRS and YFSETQ. The CDR3 extends over 16 amino acids. With 0 bases removed from V and 3 bases from J, the gap between germline ends came to 13 bases.